One sample yielded the 25 T cell receptor beta chains listed below, sequenced in a study of OX40 agonist ivuxolimab in advanced cancers. The assay was immunoSEQ multiplex PCR, and TCRdb's table has in-frame clones only and misses some. The sample has 55,000 to 70,000 clones; about 80% are singletons. This material consisted of CD4+ or CD8+ T cells sorted from blood, taken in a trial of the OX40 agonist ivuxolimab. The receptors originated from an adult with an advanced solid tumor such as melanoma, head and neck, liver or kidney cancer.

The chain couples TRBV15 to TRBJ1-2; 12 positions match TRBD1. The trim removed 1 base at V and 5 bases at J, leaving 11 bases unmatched. CDR3 length: 18 residues. Germline CDR1 and CDR2: LNHNV and YYDKDF (reference sequence). This CDR3 reads CATSRGDRGLSARYGYTF. Here the CDR3 DNA reads TGTGCCACCAGCAGAGGGGACAGGGGGCTCTCGGCTAGGTATGGCTACACCTTC.

The chain has TRBV18 and TRBJ1-3, with D possibly matching TRBD1 (6 bases). CDR1 and CDR2 (germline): KGHSH, LQKENI. Trimming left V 4 bases short and J 0 bases short, with 7 bases between. The CDR3 covers 14 residues. DNA of the CDR3: TGTGCCAGCTCACGGGACATCTCTGGAAACACCATATATTTT. Translated, it gives CASSRDISGNTIYF.

This chain uses TRBV6-1 with TRBJ1-2; 7 bases are shared with TRBD1. The CDR3 loop spans 15 amino acids. Germline loops: CDR1 MNHNS, CDR2 SASEGT. V trimming: 5 bases; J trimming: 4 bases; junction bases outside the gene matches: 10. The DNA for the CDR3 is TGTGCCAGCAGTTCCGTGGCAGGGGGAGGCTATGGCTACACCTTC. It is translated as CASSSVAGGGYGYTF.

The V gene is TRBV28, the J gene TRBJ2-7; D remains unclear. The CDR3 is made up of 14 amino acids. Trimming stripped 2 bases from V and 5 bases from J, with 13 bases between. CDR1 MDHEN and CDR2 SYDVKM come from the germline V gene. The CDR3 DNA follows: TGTGCCAGCAGTTTAAGTTCCGGACGCCACGAGCAGTACTTC. This sequence encodes CASSLSSGRHEQYF.

This sequence joins TRBV5-1 and TRBJ2-2; 8 nucleotides line up with TRBD2. This CDR3 region has 16 residues. Germline values: CDR1 SGHRS, CDR2 YFSETQ. Losses at the gene ends were 7 bases for V and 3 bases for J; bases not matched to a gene: 11. For the CDR3, the DNA is TGCGCCAGCCACAGCATCCCAGCGGGAGACACCGGGGAGCTGTTTTTT. Protein product: CASHSIPAGDTGELFF.

The rearrangement joins TRBV6-5 to TRBJ1-6, with 9 bases fitting TRBD1. V lost 5 bases, J lost 10 bases, and 9 bases stayed unmatched. The CDR3 consists of 15 residues. Per germline, CDR1 MNHEY and CDR2 SVGAGI. CDR3 region: CASSPGTGWDSPLHF. For the CDR3, the DNA is TGTGCCAGCAGTCCCGGGACAGGGTGGGACTCACCCCTCCACTTT.

CDR3 nucleotides: TGTGCCAGCAGTAGACTAGCGGGAGGTCCCCAAGAGACCCAGTACTTC. Protein product: CASSRLAGGPQETQYF. J is TRBJ2-5 and V is TRBV2; 13 bases fit TRBD2. The CDR3 sequence is 16 residues long. Germline V gives CDR1 SNHLY, CDR2 FYNNEI. Trimming at V came to 5 bases and at J to 1 base, leaving 4 bases not matched to a gene.

This sequence joins TRBV19 and TRBJ2-1, with TRBD2 identical over 10 bases. V lost 5 bases to trimming and J lost 5 bases; unmatched junction nucleotides: 6. This CDR3 is 15 amino acids long. The germline V gene encodes CDR1 LNHDA and CDR2 SQIVND (reference sequence). DNA for the CDR3: TGTGCCAGTAGTGTCACGGGACTAGCGAACAATGAGCAGTTCTTC. Translating it yields CASSVTGLANNEQFF.

The rearrangement joins TRBV5-1 to TRBJ1-1; the D gene is possibly TRBD1 (5 bases). Between the trimmed V and J ends, which lost 4 bases and 11 bases, there was a span of 15 bases. CDR3 size: 12 residues. Germline V CDR1 and CDR2: SGHRS, YFSETQ. The DNA of the CDR3 is TGCGCCAGCAGCAAAGGGGATACCCGCGCTTTCTTT. Protein sequence: CASSKGDTRAFF.

The chain joins TRBV30 to TRBJ1-6; a possible D gene is TRBD1 (6 bases). The length of the CDR3 is 14 residues. The V gene lost 4 bases and the J gene lost 7 bases, with 14 bases spanning the gap. The germline gives CDR1 GTSNPN, CDR2 SVGIG (reference sequence). This CDR3 reads CAWNLATGNSPLHF. The CDR3 DNA reads TGTGCCTGGAATTTAGCCACAGGGAATTCACCCCTCCACTTT.

V gene TRBV30 combines with J gene TRBJ1-2; the match to TRBD1 covers 9 bases. Trimming at V came to 5 bases and at J to 3 bases, leaving 4 bases not matched to a gene. The germline V gene has CDR1 GTSNPN and CDR2 SVGIG (reference sequence). CDR3 size: 13 residues. CDR3 amino acids: CAWHRTGDYGYTF. The CDR3, as DNA: TGTGCCTGGCATAGGACAGGGGACTATGGCTACACCTTC.

The chain recombines TRBV29-1 with TRBJ2-3; the D is unclear. Trimming removed 7 bases from V and 4 bases from J, with 12 bases in between. This CDR3 comprises 12 residues. From germline, CDR1 is SQVTM and CDR2 ANQGSEA. The CDR3 DNA reads TGCAGCGCTTACACCCAGGCAGATACGCAGTATTTT. Translating gives CSAYTQADTQYF.

The gene calls are TRBV5-1 and TRBJ1-3; 11 nucleotides line up with TRBD1. This CDR3 has 16 residues. V dropped 4 bases and J dropped 1; count of bases not matched to a gene: 4. CDR1 and CDR2 (germline): SGHRS, YFSETQ. The CDR3 protein is CASSPGTGGSGNTIYF. DNA of the CDR3: TGCGCCAGCAGCCCCGGGACAGGGGGTTCTGGAAACACCATATATTTT. The variable domain in full, completed from reference TRBV5-1 and TRBJ1-3, reads KAGVTQTPRYLIKTRGQQVTLSCSPISGHRSVSWYQQTPGQGLQFLFEYFSETQRNKGNFPGRFSGRQFSNSRSEMNVSTLELGDSALYLCASSPGTGGSGNTIYFGEGSWLTVV.

The genes are TRBV7-2 and TRBJ2-1; 11 nucleotides align to TRBD2. V dropped 4 bases and J dropped 5; count of bases not matched to a gene: 7. The CDR3 covers 16 residues. Per the germline V gene, CDR1 is SGHTA and CDR2 is FQGNSA. Written as DNA, the CDR3 is TGTGCCAGCAGCTATCATAGCGGGGGGGCTAACAATGAGCAGTTCTTC. It codes for CASSYHSGGANNEQFF.

This rearrangement joins TRBV7-9 to TRBJ2-7, with 11 positions matching TRBD2. Trimming cost V 5 bases and J 3 bases; bases outside gene matches: 3. The CDR3 is 14 residues long. CDR1 is SEHNR and CDR2 is FQNEAQ in the germline V gene (reference sequence). Here the CDR3 reads CASSELAGDYEQYF. The CDR3 region has the DNA TGTGCCAGCAGCGAACTAGCGGGAGACTACGAGCAGTACTTC.

V is TRBV2 and J is TRBJ1-5, with D uncertain. The germline CDR1 and CDR2 sequences are SNHLY and FYNNEI. Between the trimmed V and J ends, which lost 2 bases and 4 bases, there was a span of 9 bases. This CDR3 region has 14 residues. As DNA, the CDR3 is TGTGCCAGCAGTGAATCTACGGGTAATCAGCCCCAGCATTTT. It translates to CASSESTGNQPQHF.

J is TRBJ2-1 and V is TRBV9; 9 bases align to TRBD1. CDR3 size: 15 residues. Germline CDR1 reads SGDLS; CDR2 reads YYNGEE. Germline trimming cut 0 bases from V and 5 bases from J; bases unmatched to any gene: 3. CDR3 sequence reads: CASSVGDRVNNEQFF. In DNA form, the CDR3 reads TGTGCCAGCAGCGTAGGGGACAGGGTCAACAATGAGCAGTTCTTC.

This chain connects TRBV18 to TRBJ2-7, with TRBD2 matching 7 bases. Germline values: CDR1 KGHSH, CDR2 LQKENI. Trimming cost V 6 bases and J 0 bases; bases outside gene matches: 5. This CDR3 is 14 amino acids long. CDR3 region: CASSPGTTSYEQYF. The CDR3 DNA reads TGTGCCAGCTCCCCCGGGACTACCTCCTACGAGCAGTACTTC.

The V gene is TRBV9, the J gene TRBJ2-1; 10 bases are a match to TRBD2. The CDR3 runs 13 residues. The V and J ends lost 3 bases and 15 bases, in that order; junction bases with no gene match: 9. Per the germline V gene, CDR1 is SGDLS and CDR2 is YYNGEE. Written as DNA, the CDR3 is TGTGCCAGCAGCGCCTCCCCACTAGCGGGATTGTTCTTC. Protein product: CASSASPLAGLFF. The entire variable domain, with the rest obtained from reference TRBV9 and TRBJ2-1, is as follows: DSGVTQTPKHLITATGQRVTLRCSPRSGDLSVYWYQQSLDQGLQFLIQYYNGEERAKGNILERFSAQQFPDLHSELNLSSLELGDSALYFCASSASPLAGLFFGPGTRLTVL.

CDR3 coding DNA: TGTGCCAGTACCACGGGTAATAATGAAAAACTGTTTTTT. It is translated as CASTTGNNEKLFF. V is TRBV19 and J is TRBJ1-4; D unresolved. This CDR3 is built from 13 residues. The V and J ends lost 7 bases and 4 bases respectively, with 10 bases between them. CDR1 and CDR2 (germline): LNHDA, SQIVND (reference sequence).

The chain employs TRBV7-9 and TRBJ2-7; 14 bases align to TRBD2. Germline CDR1 and CDR2: SEHNR and FQNEAQ (reference sequence). After removal of 7 bases from V and 3 bases from J, the junction contained 11 bases not matched to a gene. The CDR3 is 17 amino acids. CDR3 coding DNA: TGTGCCAGCACTCTCACGAAGGGGACTAGCGGGGGCTACGAGCAGTACTTC. It codes for CASTLTKGTSGGYEQYF.

J is TRBJ1-1 and V is TRBV7-9, with 7 positions matching TRBD1. Trimming cost V 1 base and J 1 base; bases outside gene matches: 0. The CDR3 covers 14 residues. Germline loops: CDR1 SEHNR, CDR2 FQNEAQ (reference sequence). The CDR3 sequence: CASSLGQGNTEAFF. CDR3 in DNA: TGTGCCAGCAGCTTAGGACAGGGGAACACTGAAGCTTTCTTT. Drawing the rest from reference TRBV7-9 and TRBJ1-1, the complete variable domain is DTGVSQNPRHKITKRGQNVTFRCDPISEHNRLYWYRQTLGQGPEFLTYFQNEAQLEKSRLLSDRFSAERPKGSFSTLEIQRTEQGDSAMYLCASSLGQGNTEAFFGQGTRLTVV.

The gene calls are TRBV27 and TRBJ1-1; tentative D call: TRBD1 (5 bases). CDR1 and CDR2 from the germline V gene are MNHEY and SMNVEV (reference sequence). V lost 6 bases, J lost 4 bases, and 27 bases lay in between. The CDR3 is made up of 18 amino acids. CDR3 nucleotide sequence: TGTGCCAGCAGCAATCCCTTCGGGGCTTCTGGGAGGGTCACTGAAGCTTTCTTT. Translating gives CASSNPFGASGRVTEAFF.

The chain recombines TRBV5-6 with TRBJ2-7, with D perhaps TRBD2 (5 bases). This CDR3 has 13 amino acids. The V and J ends lost 6 bases and 2 bases respectively, with 12 bases between them. The germline gives CDR1 SGHDT, CDR2 YYEEEE. CDR3 bases: TGTGCCAGCACTCAATCGCGGGCCTACGAGCAGTACTTC. Its translation is CASTQSRAYEQYF. The full variable domain, completed using reference TRBV5-6 and TRBJ2-7, is DAGVTQSPTHLIKTRGQQVTLRCSPKSGHDTVSWYQQALGQGPQFIFQYYEEEERQRGNFPDRFSGHQFPNYSSELNVNALLLGDSALYLCASTQSRAYEQYFGPGTRLTVT.

V gene TRBV7-8 combines with J gene TRBJ2-1; 7 bases match TRBD1. J lost 7 bases, V lost 0 bases, and 0 bases had no gene match. The CDR3 is 13 amino acids. Germline V gives CDR1 SGHVS, CDR2 FQNEAQ. CDR3 residues: CASSLAQGNEQFF. For the CDR3, the DNA is TGTGCCAGCAGCTTAGCACAGGGGAATGAGCAGTTCTTC.